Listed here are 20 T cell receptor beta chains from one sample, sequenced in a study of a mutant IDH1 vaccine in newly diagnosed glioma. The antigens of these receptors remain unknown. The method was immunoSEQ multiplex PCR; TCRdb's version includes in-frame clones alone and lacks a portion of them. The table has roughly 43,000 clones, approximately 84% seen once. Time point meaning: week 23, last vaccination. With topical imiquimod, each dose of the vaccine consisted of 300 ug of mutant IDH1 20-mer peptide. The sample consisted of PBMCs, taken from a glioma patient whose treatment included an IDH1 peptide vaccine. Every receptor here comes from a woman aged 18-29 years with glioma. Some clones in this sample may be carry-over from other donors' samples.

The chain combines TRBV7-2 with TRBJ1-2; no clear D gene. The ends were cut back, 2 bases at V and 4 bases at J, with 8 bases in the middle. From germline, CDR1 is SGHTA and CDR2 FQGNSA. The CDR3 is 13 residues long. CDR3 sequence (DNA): TGTGCCAGCAGCTTACAGGCGACCTATGGCTACACCTTC. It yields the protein CASSLQATYGYTF.

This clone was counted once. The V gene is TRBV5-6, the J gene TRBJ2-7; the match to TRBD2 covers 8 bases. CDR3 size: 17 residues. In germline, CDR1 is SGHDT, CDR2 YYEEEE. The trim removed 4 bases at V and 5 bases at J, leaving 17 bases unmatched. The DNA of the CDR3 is TGTGCCAGCAGCCCCGTGGCCAGCGGGGGCCATAAAGACGAGCAGTACTTC. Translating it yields CASSPVASGGHKDEQYF.

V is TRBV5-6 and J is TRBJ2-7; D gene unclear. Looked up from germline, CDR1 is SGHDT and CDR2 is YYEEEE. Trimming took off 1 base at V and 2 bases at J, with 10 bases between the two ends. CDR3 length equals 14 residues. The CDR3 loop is CASSLYQVTYEQYF. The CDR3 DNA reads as TGTGCCAGCAGCTTGTACCAGGTTACCTACGAGCAGTACTTC.

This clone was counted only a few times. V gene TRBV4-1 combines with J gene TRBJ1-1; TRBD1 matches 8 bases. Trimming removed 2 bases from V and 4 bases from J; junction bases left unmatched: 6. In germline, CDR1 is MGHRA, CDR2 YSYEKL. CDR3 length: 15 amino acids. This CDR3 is CASSQRGQGGTEAFF. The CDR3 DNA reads TGCGCCAGCAGCCAACGTGGACAGGGAGGCACTGAAGCTTTCTTT.

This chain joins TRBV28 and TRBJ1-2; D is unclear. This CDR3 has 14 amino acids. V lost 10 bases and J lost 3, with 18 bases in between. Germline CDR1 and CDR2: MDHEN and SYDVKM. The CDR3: CANSPLGFDYGYTF. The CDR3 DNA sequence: TGTGCCAACTCCCCGCTGGGATTCGACTATGGCTACACCTTC.

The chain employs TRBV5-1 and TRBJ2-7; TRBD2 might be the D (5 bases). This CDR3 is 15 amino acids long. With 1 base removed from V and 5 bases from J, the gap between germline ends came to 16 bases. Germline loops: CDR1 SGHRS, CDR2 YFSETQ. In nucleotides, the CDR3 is TGCGCCAGCAGCTTGACTACTAGTCGTATGCACGAGCAGTACTTC. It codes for CASSLTTSRMHEQYF.

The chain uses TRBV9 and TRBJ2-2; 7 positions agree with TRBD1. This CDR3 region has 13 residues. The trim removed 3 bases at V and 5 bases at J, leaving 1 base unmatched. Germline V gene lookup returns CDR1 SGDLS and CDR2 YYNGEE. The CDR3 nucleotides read TGTGCCAGCAGCGAACAGGGGACCGGGGAGCTGTTTTTT. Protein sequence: CASSEQGTGELFF. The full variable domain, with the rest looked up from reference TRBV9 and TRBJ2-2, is DSGVTQTPKHLITATGQRVTLRCSPRSGDLSVYWYQQSLDQGLQFLIQYYNGEERAKGNILERFSAQQFPDLHSELNLSSLELGDSALYFCASSEQGTGELFFGEGSRLTVL.

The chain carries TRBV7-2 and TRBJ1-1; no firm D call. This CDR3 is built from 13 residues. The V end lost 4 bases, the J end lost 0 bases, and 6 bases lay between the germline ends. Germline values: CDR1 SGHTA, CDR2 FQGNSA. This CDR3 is CASSSRVNTEAFF. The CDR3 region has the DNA TGTGCCAGCAGCTCCCGGGTGAACACTGAAGCTTTCTTT.

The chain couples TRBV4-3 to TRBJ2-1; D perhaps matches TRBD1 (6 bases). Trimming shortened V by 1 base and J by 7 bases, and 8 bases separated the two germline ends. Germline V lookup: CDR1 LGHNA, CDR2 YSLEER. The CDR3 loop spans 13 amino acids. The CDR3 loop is CASSQGQVNEQFF. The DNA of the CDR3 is TGCGCCAGCAGCCAAGGACAGGTGAATGAGCAGTTCTTC.

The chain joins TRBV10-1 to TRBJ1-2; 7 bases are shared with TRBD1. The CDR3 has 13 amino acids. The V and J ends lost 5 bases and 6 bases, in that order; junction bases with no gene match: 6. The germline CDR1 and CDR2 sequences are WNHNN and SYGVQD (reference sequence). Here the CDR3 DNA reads TGCGCCAGCAGTACCGGGACAGTTCATGGCTACACCTTC. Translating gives CASSTGTVHGYTF.

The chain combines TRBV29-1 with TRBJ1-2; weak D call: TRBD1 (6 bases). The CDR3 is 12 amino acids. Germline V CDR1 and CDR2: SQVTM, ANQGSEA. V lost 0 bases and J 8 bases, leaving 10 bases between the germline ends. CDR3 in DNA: TGCAGCGTTGAAGAGGGGACAAGAGGCTACACCTTC. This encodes CSVEEGTRGYTF.

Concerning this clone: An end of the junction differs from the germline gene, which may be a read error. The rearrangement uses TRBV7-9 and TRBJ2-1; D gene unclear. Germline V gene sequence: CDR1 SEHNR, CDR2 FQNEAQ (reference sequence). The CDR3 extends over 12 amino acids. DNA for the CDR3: TGTGCCAGTAGCTCACTCGCCAATGAGCAGTTCTTC. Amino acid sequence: CASSSLANEQFF.

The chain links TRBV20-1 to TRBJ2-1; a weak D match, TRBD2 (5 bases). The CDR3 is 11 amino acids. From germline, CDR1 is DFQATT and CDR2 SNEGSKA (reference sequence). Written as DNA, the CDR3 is TGCAGCACCGGACTCACAAATGAGCAGTTCTTC. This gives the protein CSTGLTNEQFF.

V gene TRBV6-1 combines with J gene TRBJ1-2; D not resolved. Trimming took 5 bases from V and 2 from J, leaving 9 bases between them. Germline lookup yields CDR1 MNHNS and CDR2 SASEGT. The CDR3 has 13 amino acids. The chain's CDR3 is CASSLGSNYGYTF. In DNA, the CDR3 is TGTGCCAGCAGTTTAGGATCCAACTATGGCTACACCTTC.

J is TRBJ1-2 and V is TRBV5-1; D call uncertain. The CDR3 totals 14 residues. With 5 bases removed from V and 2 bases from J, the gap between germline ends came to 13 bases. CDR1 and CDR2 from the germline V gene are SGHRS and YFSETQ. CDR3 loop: CASRMQALNYGYTF. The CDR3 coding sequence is TGCGCCAGCAGGATGCAGGCGTTGAACTATGGCTACACCTTC.

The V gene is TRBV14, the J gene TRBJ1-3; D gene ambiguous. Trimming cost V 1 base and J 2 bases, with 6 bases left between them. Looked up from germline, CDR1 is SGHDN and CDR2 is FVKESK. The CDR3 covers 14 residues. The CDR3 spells CASSQGLPGNTIYF. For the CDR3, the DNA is TGTGCCAGCAGCCAAGGACTCCCTGGAAACACCATATATTTT.

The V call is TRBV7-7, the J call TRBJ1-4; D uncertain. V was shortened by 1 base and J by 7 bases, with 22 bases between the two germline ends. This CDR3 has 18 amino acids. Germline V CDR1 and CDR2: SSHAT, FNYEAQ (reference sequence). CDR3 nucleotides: TGTGCCAGCAGCTTAGGTGGAGGGAAGGGTCCAATGAGTGAAAAACTGTTTTTT. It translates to CASSLGGGKGPMSEKLFF.

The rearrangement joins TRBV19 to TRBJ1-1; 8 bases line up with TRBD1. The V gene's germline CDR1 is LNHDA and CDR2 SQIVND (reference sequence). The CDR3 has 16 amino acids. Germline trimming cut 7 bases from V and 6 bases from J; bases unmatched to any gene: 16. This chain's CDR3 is CASTEKMQGAWAEAFF. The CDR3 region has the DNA TGTGCCAGTACCGAGAAGATGCAGGGGGCATGGGCTGAAGCTTTCTTT.

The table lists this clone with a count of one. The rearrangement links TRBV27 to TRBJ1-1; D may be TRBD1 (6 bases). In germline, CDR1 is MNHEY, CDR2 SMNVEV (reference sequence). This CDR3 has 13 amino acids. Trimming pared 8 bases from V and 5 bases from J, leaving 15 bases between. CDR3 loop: CASCSGVWTEAFF. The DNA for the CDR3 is TGTGCCAGCTGCTCAGGGGTGTGGACTGAAGCTTTCTTT.

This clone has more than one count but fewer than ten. The CDR3, as DNA: TGTGCCAGCAGTGGACTAGGGTACACCGGGGAGCTGTTTTTT. Translation: CASSGLGYTGELFF. The chain links TRBV6-1 to TRBJ2-2; perhaps TRBD2 as D (6 bases). Germline CDR1 reads MNHNS; CDR2 reads SASEGT. The CDR3 extends over 14 amino acids. Trimming shortened V by 4 bases and J by 3 bases, and 9 bases separated the two germline ends.